The text below deals with one T cell receptor (beta chain). The source of the sample is a study of blood T cell repertoires in COVID-19. About the research overall: The samples span acute and convalescent COVID-19 from the United States, Italy and Spain. The analysed material was cDNA or gDNA that came from T cells, B-cell-depleted T cells, or PBMCs.

Germline V gene sequence: CDR1 MNHEY, CDR2 SVGEGT. CDR3 length equals 15 residues. The V end was cut by 6 bases, the J end by 3 bases, with 18 bases between. Under the authors' procedure: Reference gene primer amplification yielded estimated nucleated cell counts. The method was immunoSEQ multiplex PCR; TCRdb's version includes in-frame clones alone and lacks a portion of them. D and trimming were read from the DNA, whereas the V and J calls and clone size are those reported in that table. There are 200,000 to 300,000 clones in the sample; about 87% occur only once, and roughly 4% lies in the top ten.

This receptor was obtained from a man between 60 and 70 years old who had recovered from COVID-19. The sample comprised peripheral blood. The chain links TRBV6-2 or TRBV6-3 to TRBJ2-7; perhaps TRBD2 as D (6 bases). The CDR3 nucleotides are TGTGCCAGCAGCCCCAGCGCCGGGGGTTACTACGAGCAGTACTTC. Residues: CASSPSAGGYYEQYF.